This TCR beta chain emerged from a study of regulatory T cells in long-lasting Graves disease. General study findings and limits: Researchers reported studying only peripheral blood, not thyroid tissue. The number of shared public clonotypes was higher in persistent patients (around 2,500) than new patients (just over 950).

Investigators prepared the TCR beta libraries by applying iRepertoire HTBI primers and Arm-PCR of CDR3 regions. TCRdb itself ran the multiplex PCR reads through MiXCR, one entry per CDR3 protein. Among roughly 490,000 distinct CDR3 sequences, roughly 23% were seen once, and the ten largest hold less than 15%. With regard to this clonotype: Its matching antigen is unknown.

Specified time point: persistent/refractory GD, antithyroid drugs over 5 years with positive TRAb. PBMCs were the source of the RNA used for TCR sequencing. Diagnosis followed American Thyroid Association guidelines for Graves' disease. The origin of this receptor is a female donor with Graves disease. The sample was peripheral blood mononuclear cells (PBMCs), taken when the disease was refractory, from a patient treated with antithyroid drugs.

The CDR3 bases are TGTGCCAGCAGTTACTCGAACAGGTTGTATGGCTACACCTTC. It specifies CASSYSNRLYGYTF. The gene calls are TRBV6-5 and TRBJ1-2; a possible D gene is TRBD1 (5 bases). The CDR3 has 14 residues. Germline V gene data show CDR1 as MNHEY and CDR2 as SVGAGI. The V and J ends lost 0 bases and 5 bases respectively, with 10 bases between them.